Sequencing of this T cell receptor (beta chain) was carried out in a study of blood T cell repertoires in COVID-19. Study-wide context: From the United States, Italy and Spain came samples of acute and convalescent COVID-19.

Some clones are missing from TCRdb's copy, which holds only in-frame ones; the method was immunoSEQ multiplex PCR. The data show tens of thousands of clones, with roughly three quarters seen just once and roughly 15% held by the top ten. The ends were cut back, 3 bases at V and 3 bases at J, with 12 bases in the middle. Germline assignment: CDR1 SGHDT and CDR2 YYEEEE. CDR3 length: 14 amino acids. The V and J genes are TRBV5-6 and TRBJ1-2; TRBD1 might be the D (5 bases). This receptor was identified in a man between 70 and 80 years old with active or convalescent COVID-19. Sequencing input: peripheral blood. In DNA form, the CDR3 reads TGTGCCAGCAGCTACGCCGGACAAGACTATGGCTACACCTTC. Protein: CASSYAGQDYGYTF.